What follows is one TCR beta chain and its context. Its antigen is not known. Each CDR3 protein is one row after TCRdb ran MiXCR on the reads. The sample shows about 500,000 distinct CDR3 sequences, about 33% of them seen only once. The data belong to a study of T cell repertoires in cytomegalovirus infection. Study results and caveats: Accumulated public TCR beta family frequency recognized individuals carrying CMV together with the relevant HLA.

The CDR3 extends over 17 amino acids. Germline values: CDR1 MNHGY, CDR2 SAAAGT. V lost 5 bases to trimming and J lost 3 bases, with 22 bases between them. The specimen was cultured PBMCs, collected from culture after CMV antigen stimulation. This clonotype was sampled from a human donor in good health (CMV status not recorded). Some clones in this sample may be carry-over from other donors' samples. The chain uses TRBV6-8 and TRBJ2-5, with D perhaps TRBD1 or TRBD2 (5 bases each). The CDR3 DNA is TGTGCCAGCAGTCTAAGGGACCTTAGATATAGAGAAGAGACCCAGTACTTC. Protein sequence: CASSLRDLRYREETQYF.